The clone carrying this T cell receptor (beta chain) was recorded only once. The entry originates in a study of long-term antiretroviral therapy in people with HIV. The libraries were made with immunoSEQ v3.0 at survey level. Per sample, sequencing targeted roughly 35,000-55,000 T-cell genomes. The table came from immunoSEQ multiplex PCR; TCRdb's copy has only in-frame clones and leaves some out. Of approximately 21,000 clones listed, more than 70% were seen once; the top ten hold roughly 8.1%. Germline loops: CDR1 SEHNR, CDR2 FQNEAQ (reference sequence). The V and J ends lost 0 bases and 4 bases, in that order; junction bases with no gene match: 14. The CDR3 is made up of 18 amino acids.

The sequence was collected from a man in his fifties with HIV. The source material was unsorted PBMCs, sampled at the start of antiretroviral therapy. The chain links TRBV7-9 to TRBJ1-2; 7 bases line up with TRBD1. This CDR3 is CASSLATGIKPFFYGYTF. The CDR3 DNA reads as TGTGCCAGCAGCTTAGCGACAGGGATCAAACCCTTCTTCTATGGCTACACCTTC. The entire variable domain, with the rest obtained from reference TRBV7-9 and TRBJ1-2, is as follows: DTGVSQNPRHKITKRGQNVTFRCDPISEHNRLYWYRQTLGQGPEFLTYFQNEAQLEKSRLLSDRFSAERPKGSFSTLEIQRTEQGDSAMYLCASSLATGIKPFFYGYTFGSGTRLTVV.